A single sample is the source of the 20 T cell receptor beta chains below, sequenced in a study of graft-versus-host responses after intestinal transplantation. Their antigen targets remain unknown. The protocol was immunoSEQ multiplex PCR, while the TCRdb copy is restricted to in-frame clones and leaves out a portion. This table has around 93,000 clones, over 80% appearing once. The input for sequencing was unstimulated CD8+ T cells sorted from spleen or lymph node cells, taken before intestinal transplant. These TCRs come from a human donor who received an intestinal transplant.

The chain uses TRBV10-1 and TRBJ2-7; the match to TRBD2 covers 7 bases. The CDR3 covers 11 residues. The V and J ends lost 3 bases and 12 bases, in that order; junction bases with no gene match: 5. From germline, CDR1 is WNHNN and CDR2 SYGVQD (reference sequence). CDR3 residues: CASSDGGFPYF. Written as DNA, the CDR3 is TGCGCCAGCAGTGACGGGGGGTTCCCGTACTTC.

The chain couples TRBV11-3 to TRBJ2-5; the D is unclear. V was trimmed by 2 bases and J by 3 bases, leaving 13 bases between them. CDR1 is SGHNT and CDR2 is YENEEA in the germline V gene. This CDR3 contains 15 residues. CDR3 residues: CASSLFRADKETQYF. The CDR3, as DNA: TGTGCCAGCAGCTTATTTCGAGCAGATAAAGAGACCCAGTACTTC.

The chain links TRBV7-9 to TRBJ1-4; 8 positions match TRBD1. Losses at the gene ends were 1 base for V and 5 bases for J; bases not matched to a gene: 6. This CDR3 has 16 residues. Germline CDR1 is SEHNR and CDR2 is FQNEAQ (reference sequence). The CDR3 nucleotides are TGTGCCAGCAGCTTAGAAGGGACAGGATTAAATGAAAAACTGTTTTTT. Protein: CASSLEGTGLNEKLFF.

The J gene is TRBJ2-7, the V gene TRBV11-1, with D unclear. CDR1 and CDR2 (germline): SGHAT, FQDESV (reference sequence). Trimming shortened V by 3 bases and J by 6 bases, and 12 bases separated the two germline ends. The CDR3 is 13 amino acids. CDR3 DNA: TGTGCCAGCAGCTTCTGGCCGTTTCGCGAGCAGTACTTC. Amino acid sequence: CASSFWPFREQYF. Together with reference TRBV11-1 and TRBJ2-7, the CDR3 gives the full variable domain: EAEVAQSPRYKITEKSQAVAFWCDPISGHATLYWYRQILGQGPELLVQFQDESVVDDSQLPKDRFSAERLKGVDSTLKIQPAELGDSAMYLCASSFWPFREQYFGPGTRLTVT.

This chain connects TRBV4-1 to TRBJ1-1; D remains unclear. V gave up 2 bases and J gave up 4 bases, with 8 bases separating them. The V gene's germline CDR1 is MGHRA and CDR2 YSYEKL. The CDR3 has 13 residues. The CDR3 region has the DNA TGCGCCAGCAGCCAACGGTTGGCCACTGAAGCTTTCTTT. Protein product: CASSQRLATEAFF.

The CDR3 DNA reads as TGCGCCAGCAGCTTGTGGGGTTGGAATGAGCAGTTCTTC. Its translation is CASSLWGWNEQFF. This sequence joins TRBV5-1 and TRBJ2-1; no definite D call. Trimming shortened V by 1 base and J by 7 bases, and 9 bases separated the two germline ends. CDR3 length: 13 amino acids. Germline CDR1 and CDR2: SGHRS and YFSETQ.

This clone was counted a few times. CDR3 amino acids: CASSNRIGQGNYEQYF. Here the CDR3 DNA reads TGTGCCAGCAGCAACCGAATAGGACAGGGGAACTACGAGCAGTACTTC. The gene calls are TRBV13 and TRBJ2-7; 9 nucleotides align to TRBD1. V lost 5 bases and J lost 3; bases outside the gene matches: 11. Germline lookup yields CDR1 PRHDT and CDR2 FYEKMQ (reference sequence). The length of the CDR3 is 16 residues.

V usage is TRBV11-2 and J usage is TRBJ2-7; D may correspond to TRBD1 or TRBD2 (5 bases each). The CDR3 length is 13 residues. V was cut by 4 bases and J by 4 bases, with 11 bases left in between. The germline gives CDR1 SGHAT, CDR2 FQNNGV. The DNA of the CDR3 is TGTGCCAGCAGCTCCCAAGAGGGGTACGAGCAGTACTTC. As protein: CASSSQEGYEQYF.

For the CDR3, the DNA is TGTGCCAGCAGCTCTTGGACAGGGATGGAGGTAGAAGCTTTCTTT. It specifies CASSSWTGMEVEAFF. The gene calls are TRBV7-6 and TRBJ1-1; 8 nucleotides agree with TRBD1. Trimming removed 4 bases from V and 8 bases from J; junction bases left unmatched: 12. The germline V gene has CDR1 SGHVS and CDR2 FNYEAQ. The CDR3 runs to 15 residues.

J is TRBJ2-1 and V is TRBV30; D remains unclear. This CDR3 has 14 amino acids. The V end was cut by 1 base, the J end by 2 bases, with 9 bases between. The germline CDR1 and CDR2 sequences are GTSNPN and SVGIG (reference sequence). The DNA for the CDR3 is TGTGCCTGGAGTGGGCCACCGACCTACAATGAGCAGTTCTTC. It specifies CAWSGPPTYNEQFF. The full variable domain, its missing parts supplied by reference TRBV30 and TRBJ2-1, is SQTIHQWPATLVQPVGSPLSLECTVEGTSNPNLYWYRQAAGRGLQLLFYSVGIGQISSEVPQNLSASRPQDRQFILSSKKLLLSDSGFYLCAWSGPPTYNEQFFGPGTRLTVL.

The CDR3 is CSALRDRGEYF. The CDR3 nucleotides are TGCAGTGCCCTCAGGGACAGGGGAGAGTATTTT. The genes are TRBV20-1 and TRBJ2-3; 10 nucleotides agree with TRBD1. Germline CDR1 reads DFQATT; CDR2 reads SNEGSKA (reference sequence). The J segment lost 13 bases and the V segment lost 6 bases, leaving 7 bases of the junction unmatched. This CDR3 comprises 11 residues.

The genes are TRBV4-2 and TRBJ1-5; D gene ambiguous. There are 15 residues in the CDR3. Germline lookup yields CDR1 LGHNA and CDR2 YNFKEQ. The V gene lost 4 bases and the J gene lost 0 bases, with 10 bases spanning the gap. The CDR3 DNA reads as TGTGCCAGCAGCCCCGAGAGGGTTAGCAATCAGCCCCAGCATTTT. Its translation: CASSPERVSNQPQHF.

This clone was seen a handful of times. The V gene is TRBV6-1, the J gene TRBJ2-2; D not resolved. Germline CDR1 MNHNS, CDR2 SASEGT. The CDR3 runs to 15 residues. V lost 2 bases to trimming and J lost 0 bases, with 7 bases between them. The CDR3 DNA reads TGTGCCAGCAGTGAATTAGGTTCGAACACCGGGGAGCTGTTTTTT. It yields the protein CASSELGSNTGELFF.

V and J are TRBV27 and TRBJ1-2; 8 nucleotides line up with TRBD1. The V gene's germline CDR1 is MNHEY and CDR2 SMNVEV (reference sequence). Trimming at V came to 5 bases and at J to 4 bases, leaving 12 bases not matched to a gene. CDR3 length: 16 residues. Here the CDR3 DNA reads TGTGCCAGCAGTCTCACCGGGACAGGACATCCCTATGGCTACACCTTC. Encoded protein: CASSLTGTGHPYGYTF.

The rearrangement uses TRBV6-1 and TRBJ2-3, with D unclear. V was clipped by 8 bases and J by 3 bases, with 3 bases between them. Looked up from germline, CDR1 is MNHNS and CDR2 is SASEGT. This CDR3 region has 10 residues. The CDR3 sequence: CASQTDTQYF. The CDR3 DNA is TGTGCCAGCCAGACAGATACGCAGTATTTT.

This chain joins TRBV25-1 and TRBJ1-5; 9 bases are shared with TRBD1. CDR3 length: 15 amino acids. V dropped 5 bases and J dropped 7; count of bases not matched to a gene: 9. Germline V gene lookup returns CDR1 MGHDK and CDR2 SYGVNS. CDR3: CASSRPQGARQPQHF. The CDR3 DNA sequence: TGTGCCAGCAGTCGCCCACAGGGGGCTAGACAGCCCCAGCATTTT.

The V call is TRBV6-5, the J call TRBJ2-7; D gene ambiguous. The CDR3 extends over 13 amino acids. Per germline, CDR1 MNHEY and CDR2 SVGAGI. Between the trimmed V and J ends, which lost 5 bases and 4 bases, there was a span of 12 bases. The DNA for the CDR3 is TGTGCCAGCAGTGAAGTAGTTCCTTACGAGCAGTACTTC. It encodes CASSEVVPYEQYF.

The chain couples TRBV12-2 to TRBJ2-4; no DNA check was done on the table's D call, TRBD1. TRBV12-2 corresponds to a pseudogene. The CDR3 has 13 amino acids. The CDR3 DNA sequence: TGTGCAAGTCGCCGGGACACCAAAAACATTCAGTACTTC. Its protein product is CASRRDTKNIQYF.

The V and J genes are TRBV7-4 and TRBJ2-6, with D unresolved. V was trimmed by 1 base and J by 0 bases, leaving 7 bases between them. This CDR3 comprises 16 residues. Germline V gene sequence: CDR1 SGHVT, CDR2 SQSDAQ. The CDR3 loop reads CASSLVAGSGANVLTF. The CDR3 DNA reads as TGTGCCAGCAGCTTAGTTGCCGGCTCTGGGGCCAACGTCCTGACTTTC.

This clone was seen only a few times. CDR3 protein: CASNGPLGNEKLFF. CDR3 DNA sequence: TGTGCCAGTAACGGGCCCCTGGGGAATGAAAAACTGTTTTTT. This chain joins TRBV6-1 and TRBJ1-4; the D is unclear. The germline gives CDR1 MNHNS, CDR2 SASEGT. Between the trimmed V and J ends, which lost 9 bases and 5 bases, there was a span of 16 bases. CDR3 length: 14 residues.